The entry below gives a single T cell receptor (beta chain) sequence along with its context. These data originate in a study of OX40 agonist ivuxolimab in advanced cancers. The table came from immunoSEQ multiplex PCR; TCRdb's copy has only in-frame clones and leaves some out. The sample contains some 69,000 clones, 80% to 95% of which appear only once. The sequence derives from an adult with an advanced solid tumor such as melanoma, head and neck, liver or kidney cancer. This sample comprised CD4+ or CD8+ T cells sorted from blood, obtained in a trial of the OX40 agonist ivuxolimab.

The chain's CDR3 is CAISELGGEQFF. The CDR3 nucleotides read TGTGCCATCAGTGAGTTGGGGGGTGAGCAGTTCTTC. The chain joins TRBV10-3 to TRBJ2-1, with D possibly being TRBD2 (6 bases). This CDR3 has 12 amino acids. Germline V gene sequence: CDR1 ENHRY, CDR2 SYGVKD. V was pared by 1 base and J by 9 bases, with 7 bases between.